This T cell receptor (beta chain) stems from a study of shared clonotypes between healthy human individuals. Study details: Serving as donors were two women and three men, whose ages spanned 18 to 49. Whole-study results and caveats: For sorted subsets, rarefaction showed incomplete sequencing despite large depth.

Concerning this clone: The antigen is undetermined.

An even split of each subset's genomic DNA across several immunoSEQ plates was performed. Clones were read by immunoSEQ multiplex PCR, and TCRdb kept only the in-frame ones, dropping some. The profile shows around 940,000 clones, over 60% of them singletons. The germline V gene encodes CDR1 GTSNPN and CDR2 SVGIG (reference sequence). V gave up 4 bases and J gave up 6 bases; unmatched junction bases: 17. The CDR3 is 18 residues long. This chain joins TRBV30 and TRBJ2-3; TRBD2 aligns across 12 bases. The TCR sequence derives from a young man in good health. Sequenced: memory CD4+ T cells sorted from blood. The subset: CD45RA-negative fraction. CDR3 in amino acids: CAWNWGRVRGLAGDTQYF. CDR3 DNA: TGTGCCTGGAATTGGGGCAGGGTTAGAGGACTAGCGGGGGATACGCAGTATTTT. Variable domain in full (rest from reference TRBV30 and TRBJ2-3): SQTIHQWPATLVQPVGSPLSLECTVEGTSNPNLYWYRQAAGRGLQLLFYSVGIGQISSEVPQNLSASRPQDRQFILSSKKLLLSDSGFYLCAWNWGRVRGLAGDTQYFGPGTRLTVL.